This T cell receptor (beta chain) appears in the sequencing data of a study of T-cell memory formation after mild COVID-19 (dated by TCRdb to 2020 to 2022). Regarding the research as a whole: Most TCR sequence clusters were specific to one of the two donors. In two donors, T-cell clones that expanded and contracted after mild COVID-19 were tracked by sequencing TCRalpha and TCRbeta repertoires over time. Two young, previously healthy adult volunteers made up the cohort, one male and one female.

Sequencer: Illumina NovaSeq 6000. TCRalpha and TCRbeta cDNA libraries were constructed by 5'RACE with constant-segment primers, with sample barcodes and unique molecular identifiers being introduced. Trizol reagent was used to extract RNA from every sample. Library amplification was performed in two PCR steps, and a second sample barcode and Illumina TruSeq adapters were introduced in the second step. Sequencing of libraries was performed on an Illumina NovaSeq with 2 x 150 bp paired-end reads. Processing in the source paper ran as follows. The reads were demultiplexed and collapsed into UMI-guided consensus sequences using migec v1.2.7. Using mixcr v2.1.11, the UMI consensuses were aligned to TRA and TRB V and J templates and assembled into clonotypes. A clonotype was counted as expanded or contracted only if both edgeR and NoisET called the change significant, with noise models trained on biological replicates. For edgeR calls, a false discovery rate-adjusted p below 0.01 and a log2 fold-change threshold of 1 were applied. As an exploratory analysis of dynamics, max-normalized trajectories of the 1000 most abundant clonotypes were examined by PCA with hierarchical clustering. The CD4 or CD8 phenotype of responding clones was assigned using the separately sequenced CD4+ and CD8+ repertoires. TCRdb reran the public reads through fastp at Q25 and MiXCR, keeping productive beta chains. Every CDR3 protein is listed once, alongside the most common genes and DNA of its rows. TCRdb, rather than the study authors, made the V and J calls. Counted in this sample were approximately 99,000 distinct CDR3 sequences; 15% to 20% of them appeared once. The ten largest clones represent roughly 6% of the sample.

Ficoll-Paque density gradient centrifugation was the method used to isolate PBMCs. In the case of this clonotype: Its antigen remains unidentified. No base quality information exists; no much larger clone differs at one position.

The germline V gene gives CDR1 as MGHRA and CDR2 as YSYEKL. V lost 0 bases and J lost 0 bases; the stretch between them is 8 bases long. Taken from cysteine to phenylalanine, the CDR3 has 15 residues. This entry keeps only the CDR3 DNA: 45 bases, framed from base 1. Study-wide conclusions, independent of this receptor: The study covered only two mild cases, and larger cohorts including severe cases with pre-infection samples were considered necessary. Clones that contracted from day 15 to 85 showed balanced CD4/CD8 phenotypes, whereas a second wave of clones that expanded from day 15 to 37 leaned towards CD4+. Some responding clones were detected in pre-infection memory, suggesting pre-existing cross-reactive memory T cells joined the SARS-CoV-2 response. Contracting CD4+ clones were located mainly in the CM and EM memory subsets, whereas CD8+ clones were found to be enriched in EMRA. SARS-CoV-2 specificity of the second-wave clones peaking on day 37 was not confirmed.

This TCR came from a man between 18 and 35 years old who had mild COVID-19 (a few samples of this study predate the infection). The sample titles of this study are shuffled in the database, so cell type and time point are left out; the donor was told from shared clones. The chain was built from TRBV4-1 and TRBJ1-1, and the D gene may be TRBD1, 5 bases matching. The sample taken for sequencing was PBMCs or a T cell subset sorted from them (not recorded which). This receptor carries the CDR3 CASSQDGTVNTEAFF. The nucleotide sequence reads TGCGCCAGCAGCCAAGATGGGACGGTGAACACTGAAGCTTTCTTT.